This TCR beta chain was observed in a study of blood T cell repertoires in COVID-19. Study-wide background: From the United States, Italy and Spain came samples of acute and convalescent COVID-19.

Profiled with immunoSEQ multiplex PCR; TCRdb holds only in-frame clones, not every one. In the table there are fewer than 450,000 clones, around 87% of which are singletons. Germline V lookup: CDR1 SEHNR, CDR2 FQNEAQ (reference sequence). This CDR3 has 15 residues. The J segment lost 4 bases and the V segment lost 5 bases, leaving 9 bases of the junction unmatched. Specimen: peripheral blood. The chain links TRBV7-9 to TRBJ1-1, with 8 bases lining up with TRBD1. The clonotype originates from a woman in her 50s with COVID-19, enrolled during active disease. The CDR3 nucleotides read TGTGCCAGCAGCCCACCAGACAGGGGCGCCACTGAAGCTTTCTTT. This sequence encodes CASSPPDRGATEAFF.